The clone carrying this T cell receptor beta chain was seen once. Its antigen is unidentified. CD8 memory combined CD45RO+ cells with CCR7-negative CD45RA+ TemRA cells. The sample originates from a study of shared clonotypes between healthy human individuals. Replicate PCRs from sorted subsets contained around 200 ng DNA, which is 30,000 to 35,000 T cell genomes. Some clones are missing from TCRdb's copy, which holds only in-frame ones; the method was immunoSEQ multiplex PCR. Among some 690,000 clones listed, about 90% were seen once. Germline assignment: CDR1 SQVTM and CDR2 ANQGSEA. V shed 2 bases and J shed 0 bases, with 8 bases lying between them. CDR3 length: 13 residues. Study-wide points: Approximately 5% of naive CD4 clonotypes were shared across four donors. Larger estimated richness was generally seen in naive subsets than in memory subsets.

The chain is built from TRBV29-1 and TRBJ2-7; D is undetermined. Source material: memory CD8+ T cells from PBMCs. Subset in this sample: CD45RO+ cells pooled with CCR7-negative TemRA cells. The receptor's source is a man in his late teens or twenties in good health. Some clones in this sample may be carry-over from other donors' samples. The CDR3 reads CSVEPADSYEQYF. The CDR3 DNA reads TGCAGCGTTGAACCGGCAGACTCCTACGAGCAGTACTTC.